This T cell receptor (beta chain) originates from a study of spatial heterogeneity in lung cancer. Study conclusions and caveats: Coverage estimated for tumor T cells reached 7% to 7.5% for alpha chains and around 13% for beta chains. Counts of expanded alpha and beta TCRs within tumors tracked the tumor nonsynonymous mutation count.

Unmatched junction bases numbered 4, after V lost 3 bases and J lost 4 bases. The CDR3 loop spans 14 amino acids. MiXCR was run by TCRdb on the 5' RACE reads, yielding one entry per CDR3 protein. The sample lists 12,000 or so distinct CDR3 sequences; approximately 5.5% were seen once. By sample share, this clonotype is medium-sized (0.01 to 0.1%). Its antigen is unidentified. Time point described: sample taken at primary tumor resection. The clonotype originates from a male donor with early-stage non-small cell lung cancer. Sequencing was performed on lung tumor tissue, taken at surgery. The J gene is TRBJ2-7, the V gene TRBV12-3 or TRBV12-4; 9 bases map to TRBD1. Here the CDR3 DNA reads TGTGCCAGCAGTTTCGGGACAGGGTCTTACGAGCAGTACTTC. It specifies CASSFGTGSYEQYF.